Sequencing of this TCR beta chain was carried out in a study of neurological immune-mediated disorders. In TCRdb, the 5' RACE reads were re-called with MiXCR into one record per CDR3 protein. The sample holds tens of thousands of distinct CDR3 sequences, roughly 10% seen once. In its sample, this clonotype was seen many times. Time point given: longitudinal time-point 1 (baseline). The CDR3 is 15 amino acids. Trimming removed 6 bases at V and 0 bases at J, with 12 bases between. CDR1 SGHVS and CDR2 FQNEAQ come from the germline V gene. The sample comprised PBMCs. The V call is TRBV7-8, the J call TRBJ2-1; possibly TRBD1 for D (6 bases). The receptor was isolated from a young man in good health. As DNA, the CDR3 is TGTGCCAGCAGGGTGGGACACGGCTCCTACAATGAGCAGTTCTTC. Translation gives CASRVGHGSYNEQFF.